Listed here are 30 T cell receptor beta chains from one sample, sequenced in a study of patients and donors after allogeneic stem cell transplantation (TCRdb year 2020). The library was generated by RT-PCR. The instrument given in TCRdb is NextSeq 550. The public reads were run again by TCRdb, first through fastp at Q25 and then through MiXCR, and only productive beta chains were kept. One record per CDR3 amino acid sequence lists the most common genes and DNA. This sample gives about a million distinct CDR3 sequences in total; roughly 18% of them show up just once. The ten biggest clones cover around 5.5% of the sample. Sample: blood, either unsorted or a sorted T cell fraction (not recorded which). The receptors here all came from a human donor who was either an allogeneic HSCT recipient or a stem cell or donor lymphocyte infusion donor (not recorded which). It is not recorded whose cells these are; they may come from a transplant donor.

V and J are TRBV12-3 or TRBV12-4 and TRBJ1-5; 9 bases agree with TRBD1. This CDR3 has 13 amino acids. The V and J ends lost 7 bases and 5 bases, in that order; junction bases with no gene match: 3. DNA for the CDR3: TGTGCCAGCACCACAGGGGGCGATCAGCCCCAGCATTTT. Residues: CASTTGGDQPQHF.

There are many counts of this clonotype. This chain uses TRBV12-3 or TRBV12-4 with TRBJ1-1; D is uncertain. This CDR3 contains 14 residues. The ends were cut back, 3 bases at V and 0 bases at J, with 8 bases in the middle. In DNA form, the CDR3 reads TGTGCCAGCAGTTTTGTAACAGTGAACACTGAAGCTTTCTTT. Residues: CASSFVTVNTEAFF.

This clonotype came up a few times. The chain has TRBV20-1 and TRBJ1-3; unclear D gene. Trimming took off 0 bases at V and 3 bases at J, with 9 bases between the two ends. Germline V CDR1 and CDR2: DFQATT, SNEGSKA (reference sequence). The CDR3 consists of 14 residues. CDR3 protein: CSARDWRVGNTIYF. The DNA of the CDR3 is TGCAGTGCTAGAGATTGGAGGGTTGGAAACACCATATATTTT.

This clonotype was counted only a few times. The rearrangement uses TRBV12-3 or TRBV12-4 and TRBJ2-2; D is undetermined. V lost 4 bases, J lost 2 bases, and 8 bases lay in between. The CDR3 sequence is 14 residues long. In DNA, the CDR3 is TGTGCCAGCAGTTACGACGGAAACACCGGGGAGCTGTTTTTT. It is translated as CASSYDGNTGELFF.

This clonotype was seen more than once but under ten times. The chain recombines TRBV5-4 with TRBJ2-7; 12 bases map to TRBD2. Germline-derived CDR1 and CDR2 are SGHNT and YYREEE (reference sequence). Unmatched junction bases numbered 2, after V lost 3 bases and J lost 4 bases. This CDR3 has 14 residues. CDR3 sequence (DNA): TGTGCCAGCAGCTGGACTAGCGGGGAATACGAGCAGTACTTC. Amino acid sequence: CASSWTSGEYEQYF.

The rearrangement joins TRBV7-9 to TRBJ2-1; D is possibly TRBD1 or TRBD2 (5 bases each). Germline V CDR1 and CDR2: SEHNR, FQNEAQ (reference sequence). CDR3 length: 14 residues. The V gene lost 5 bases and the J gene lost 8 bases, with 16 bases spanning the gap. DNA of the CDR3: TGTGCCAGCAGCCCGGGACGGCGTACGGATGAGCAGTTCTTC. Amino acid sequence: CASSPGRRTDEQFF.

The chain couples TRBV12-3 or TRBV12-4 to TRBJ1-2; no firm D call. The CDR3 is 14 amino acids. V was shortened by 3 bases and J by 6 bases, with 14 bases between the two germline ends. CDR3 protein: CASSFDPLLDGYTF. DNA for the CDR3: TGTGCCAGCAGTTTTGACCCTTTATTGGATGGCTACACCTTC.

The gene calls are TRBV20-1 and TRBJ2-1; D is unclear. The length of the CDR3 is 11 residues. V shed 6 bases and J shed 5 bases, with 8 bases lying between them. In germline, CDR1 is DFQATT, CDR2 SNEGSKA (reference sequence). This chain's CDR3 is CSAPKNNEQFF. The CDR3 DNA reads TGCAGTGCCCCAAAAAACAATGAGCAGTTCTTC.

Notes on this clonotype: This may stem from a read error, because a much larger clone lies one nucleotide away. The chain uses TRBV7-8 and TRBJ1-1; 7 bases are a match to TRBD1. Germline CDR1 is SGHVS and CDR2 is FQNEAQ. The CDR3 is 14 residues long. The V gene end was trimmed by 4 bases and the J gene end by 5 bases; junction bases not matched to a gene: 7. The CDR3 protein is CASSSIGGKTEAFF. The CDR3, as DNA: TGTGCCAGCAGCTCGATAGGGGGCAAGACTGAAGCTTTCTTT. Filled out from reference TRBV7-8 and TRBJ1-1, the complete variable domain reads GAGVSQSPRYKVAKRGQDVALRCDPISGHVSLFWYQQALGQGPEFLTYFQNEAQLDKSGLPSDRFFAERPEGSVSTLKIQRTQQEDSAVYLCASSSIGGKTEAFFGQGTRLTVV.

Here the CDR3 reads CASRAGLATRETQYF. The CDR3 DNA follows: TGTGCCAGCAGGGCGGGACTAGCGACCCGGGAGACCCAGTACTTC. This chain uses TRBV12-3 or TRBV12-4 with TRBJ2-5; 10 nucleotides agree with TRBD2. V was pared by 6 bases and J by 5 bases, with 9 bases of the junction left unmatched. The CDR3 totals 15 residues.

The chain combines TRBV27 with TRBJ2-3; D unresolved. Trimming took 5 bases from V and 4 from J, leaving 10 bases between them. The germline V gene has CDR1 MNHEY and CDR2 SMNVEV (reference sequence). This CDR3 region has 13 residues. The CDR3 loop is CASSPLRADTQYF. The CDR3 bases are TGTGCCAGCAGTCCCCTTAGGGCAGATACGCAGTATTTT.

There are a few counts of this clonotype. The chain has TRBV12-3 or TRBV12-4 and TRBJ2-7; unclear D gene. V was shortened by 3 bases and J by 7 bases, with 13 bases between the two germline ends. This CDR3 is built from 13 residues. CDR3 DNA: TGTGCCAGCAGTTTTACCCCAATTCGAGAGCAGTACTTC. Its translation: CASSFTPIREQYF.

This clonotype has only a few counts. The rearrangement uses TRBV28 and TRBJ2-1; D is perhaps TRBD1 (6 bases). Germline CDR1 is MDHEN and CDR2 is SYDVKM. This CDR3 contains 17 residues. The ends were cut back, 8 bases at V and 3 bases at J, with 23 bases in the middle. The CDR3 sequence is CASLRGGTPLLYNEQFF. The CDR3 coding sequence is TGTGCCAGCCTTCGAGGGGGAACACCACTTCTCTACAATGAGCAGTTCTTC. The whole variable domain, remainder taken from reference TRBV28 and TRBJ2-1, is DVKVTQSSRYLVKRTGEKVFLECVQDMDHENMFWYRQDPGLGLRLIYFSYDVKMKEKGDIPEGYSVSREKKERFSLILESASTNQTSMYLCASLRGGTPLLYNEQFFGPGTRLTVL.

Many counts were recorded for this clonotype. The chain employs TRBV20-1 and TRBJ1-1, with 8 bases that match TRBD1. Germline CDR1 reads DFQATT; CDR2 reads SNEGSKA (reference sequence). With V trimmed by 0 bases and J by 5 bases, 5 bases remained unmatched. There are 14 residues in the CDR3. CDR3 protein: CSAREARGQTEAFF. CDR3 DNA: TGCAGTGCTAGAGAGGCCAGGGGGCAGACTGAAGCTTTCTTT.

The genes are TRBV20-1 and TRBJ2-3; D is unresolved. The germline V and J ends were trimmed by 3 bases and 1 base, with 20 bases remaining between them. CDR3 length equals 17 residues. Germline values: CDR1 DFQATT, CDR2 SNEGSKA (reference sequence). The CDR3 DNA sequence: TGCAGTGCTAGGCGGTCCCCGGGCCCAGGTCGCACAGATACGCAGTATTTT. Translation: CSARRSPGPGRTDTQYF.

This clonotype was detected ten times or more. This chain links TRBV12-3 or TRBV12-4 with TRBJ1-1; the D gene is possibly TRBD1 (5 bases). This CDR3 is 11 amino acids long. The germline V and J ends were trimmed by 4 bases and 7 bases, with 7 bases remaining between them. The CDR3 sequence is CASSSGIEAFF. The CDR3 DNA follows: TGTGCCAGCAGTTCAGGGATTGAAGCTTTCTTT.

This clonotype was recorded a few times. The rearrangement links TRBV20-1 to TRBJ2-3; TRBD1 aligns across 7 bases. CDR1 is DFQATT, CDR2 SNEGSKA, per germline (reference sequence). The V gene end was trimmed by 4 bases and the J gene end by 6 bases; junction bases not matched to a gene: 10. This CDR3 is 14 amino acids long. The CDR3 nucleotides read TGCAGTGCTAAGTTGACAGGGTCAGCGGATACGCAGTATTTT. Protein sequence: CSAKLTGSADTQYF.

The sample holds many counts of this clonotype. This rearrangement joins TRBV6-1 to TRBJ1-2, with 7 bases fitting TRBD1. V trimming: 8 bases; J trimming: 5 bases; junction bases outside the gene matches: 11. The germline V gene encodes CDR1 MNHNS and CDR2 SASEGT. The CDR3 totals 14 residues. CDR3 residues: CASGRTGELYGYTF. The CDR3, as DNA: TGTGCCAGCGGTCGGACAGGAGAGCTTTATGGCTACACCTTC.

This chain joins TRBV5-1 and TRBJ1-1; D may be TRBD1 (5 bases). The CDR3 consists of 15 residues. The ends were cut back, 0 bases at V and 4 bases at J, with 13 bases in the middle. CDR1 is SGHRS, CDR2 YFSETQ, per germline. The CDR3 is CASSLDGRAGTEAFF. The CDR3 DNA is TGCGCCAGCAGCTTGGACGGCAGGGCAGGCACTGAAGCTTTCTTT.

This clonotype was seen only a few times. The chain links TRBV5-4 to TRBJ1-4; the D gene is possibly TRBD1 (6 bases). Germline-derived CDR1 and CDR2 are SGHNT and YYREEE (reference sequence). V shed 2 bases and J shed 8 bases, with 13 bases lying between them. This CDR3 is built from 14 residues. The DNA for the CDR3 is TGTGCCAGCAGCTTTGCTGGGGGCGGAGAAAAACTGTTTTTT. It encodes CASSFAGGGEKLFF.

The chain uses TRBV12-3 or TRBV12-4 and TRBJ2-2; 7 bases align to TRBD2. The V segment lost 6 bases and the J segment 0 bases; nucleotides outside the gene matches: 4. The CDR3 consists of 15 residues. DNA of the CDR3: TGTGCCAGCAGGTGGGGAGGGCCGAACACCGGGGAGCTGTTTTTT. Amino acids: CASRWGGPNTGELFF.

This clonotype has only a few counts. V gene TRBV5-1 combines with J gene TRBJ1-1; D gene ambiguous. Trimming took 0 bases from V and 1 from J, leaving 10 bases between them. The CDR3 runs to 15 residues. Germline V gene data show CDR1 as SGHRS and CDR2 as YFSETQ. CDR3 in DNA: TGCGCCAGCAGCTTGGAACGGCAGCCGAACACTGAAGCTTTCTTT. This gives the protein CASSLERQPNTEAFF.

This clonotype was recorded a few times. The chain combines TRBV7-6 with TRBJ2-1; D is unclear. The V gene's germline CDR1 is SGHVS and CDR2 FNYEAQ. Trimming stripped 5 bases from V and 8 bases from J, with 16 bases between. The CDR3 contains 14 residues. The CDR3: CASSPYVDSDEQFF. The CDR3 nucleotides are TGTGCCAGCAGCCCGTACGTTGATTCGGATGAGCAGTTCTTC.

The J gene is TRBJ2-2, the V gene TRBV24-1, with D maybe TRBD2 (6 bases). The CDR3 loop spans 14 amino acids. Germline CDR1 KGHDR, CDR2 SFDVKD. The V end lost 9 bases, the J end lost 5 bases, and 15 bases lay between the germline ends. The CDR3: CATRTPEGTGELFF. The CDR3 bases are TGTGCCACCCGCACCCCGGAGGGGACCGGGGAGCTGTTTTTT.

This clonotype was counted many times. This chain connects TRBV5-1 to TRBJ2-1, with 9 positions matching TRBD2. The CDR3 has 15 amino acids. Trimming removed 4 bases from V and 2 bases from J; junction bases left unmatched: 4. CDR1 and CDR2 from the germline V gene are SGHRS and YFSETQ. CDR3 sequence reads: CASSPKREAYNEQFF. CDR3 bases: TGCGCCAGCAGCCCTAAGCGGGAGGCCTACAATGAGCAGTTCTTC.

V is TRBV5-1 and J is TRBJ2-7; TRBD1 matches 7 bases. The CDR3 contains 16 residues. CDR1 is SGHRS, CDR2 YFSETQ, per germline. J lost 2 bases, V lost 4 bases, and 12 bases had no gene match. CDR3 in DNA: TGCGCCAGCAGCCAGAGCCCTCTGACAGGGCCCTACGAGCAGTACTTC. Translating it yields CASSQSPLTGPYEQYF.

The sample holds a few counts of this clonotype. The chain recombines TRBV5-1 with TRBJ2-3, with D possibly TRBD2 on 6 matching bases. V shed 2 bases and J shed 2 bases, with 15 bases lying between them. The CDR3 consists of 16 residues. CDR1 and CDR2 from the germline V gene are SGHRS and YFSETQ. In DNA form, the CDR3 reads TGCGCCAGCAGCTTCGTTAAGGGAGGCCCCACAGATACGCAGTATTTT. It specifies CASSFVKGGPTDTQYF.

The J gene is TRBJ2-5, the V gene TRBV12-3 or TRBV12-4; a weak D match, TRBD2 (7 bases). Trimming removed 9 bases at V and 4 bases at J, with 21 bases between. This CDR3 is 15 amino acids long. CDR3 DNA sequence: TGTGCCAGTCAGGCGGGGGCGGGATTGAGAGAGACCCAGTACTTC. It translates to CASQAGAGLRETQYF.

The rearrangement uses TRBV20-1 and TRBJ1-5; TRBD1 aligns across 7 bases. The CDR3 is 14 amino acids. After removal of 6 bases from V and 0 bases from J, the junction contained 5 bases not matched to a gene. CDR1 and CDR2 (germline): DFQATT, SNEGSKA (reference sequence). The CDR3 loop reads CSAGTAYSNQPQHF. CDR3 DNA: TGCAGTGCCGGGACAGCTTATAGCAATCAGCCCCAGCATTTT.

V usage is TRBV15 and J usage is TRBJ2-4; 7 nucleotides agree with TRBD1. The length of the CDR3 is 21 residues. The V gene's germline CDR1 is LNHNV and CDR2 YYDKDF (reference sequence). J gave up 3 bases and V 1 base, and 21 bases lay outside the gene matches. The CDR3 nucleotides are TGTGCCACCAGCAGAGCACAGGGACAGATCTTAGTTAGTGGGGGCAAAAACATTCAGTACTTC. Translating gives CATSRAQGQILVSGGKNIQYF. Full variable domain (outside the CDR3, taken from reference TRBV15 and TRBJ2-4): DAMVIQNPRYQVTQFGKPVTLSCSQTLNHNVMYWYQQKSSQAPKLLFHYYDKDFNNEADTPDNFQSRRPNTSFCFLDIRSPGLGDTAMYLCATSRAQGQILVSGGKNIQYFGAGTRLSVL.